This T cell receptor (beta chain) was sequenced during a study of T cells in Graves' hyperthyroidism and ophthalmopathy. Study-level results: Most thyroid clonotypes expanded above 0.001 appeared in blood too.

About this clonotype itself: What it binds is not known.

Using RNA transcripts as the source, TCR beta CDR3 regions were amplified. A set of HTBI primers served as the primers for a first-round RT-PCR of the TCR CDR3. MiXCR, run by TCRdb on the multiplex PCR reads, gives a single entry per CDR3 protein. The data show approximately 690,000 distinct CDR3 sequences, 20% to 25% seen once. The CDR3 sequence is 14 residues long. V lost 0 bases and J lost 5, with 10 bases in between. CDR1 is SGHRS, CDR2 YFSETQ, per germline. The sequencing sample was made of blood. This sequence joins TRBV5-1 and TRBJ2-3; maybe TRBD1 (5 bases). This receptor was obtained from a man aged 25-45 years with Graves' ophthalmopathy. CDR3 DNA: TGCGCCAGCAGCTTGGTCCAGGGTCGAGATACGCAGTATTTT. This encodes CASSLVQGRDTQYF.